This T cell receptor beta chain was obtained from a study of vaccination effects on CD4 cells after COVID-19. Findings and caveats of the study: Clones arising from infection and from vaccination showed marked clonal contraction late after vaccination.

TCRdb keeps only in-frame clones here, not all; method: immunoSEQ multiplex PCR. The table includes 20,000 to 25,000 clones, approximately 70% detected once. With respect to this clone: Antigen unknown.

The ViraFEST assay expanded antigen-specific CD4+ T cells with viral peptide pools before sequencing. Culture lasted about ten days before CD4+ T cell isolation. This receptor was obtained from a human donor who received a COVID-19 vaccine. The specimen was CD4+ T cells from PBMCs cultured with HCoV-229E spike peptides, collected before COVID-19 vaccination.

The CDR3 is CASARGWDTEAFF. The DNA of the CDR3 is TGTGCCAGCGCCCGGGGGTGGGACACTGAAGCTTTCTTT. J is TRBJ1-1 and V is TRBV11-3, with D perhaps matching TRBD1 (5 bases). The CDR3 spans 13 residues. Trimming cost V 8 bases and J 3 bases, with 13 bases left between them. Germline CDR1 SGHNT, CDR2 YENEEA.